This TCR beta chain is drawn from a study of T cell responses to AZD1222 COVID-19 vaccine. Clones were read by immunoSEQ multiplex PCR, and TCRdb kept only the in-frame ones, dropping some. The table shows nearly 90,000 clones, with 88% occurring only once. This CDR3 comprises 15 residues. Trimming at V came to 3 bases and at J to 7 bases, leaving 7 bases not matched to a gene. The germline V gene encodes CDR1 MDHEN and CDR2 SYDVKM. V and J are TRBV28 and TRBJ1-5; TRBD1 aligns across 9 bases. Sequenced here: peripheral blood, sampled on day 0 of AZD1222 vaccination. The TCR comes from an adult in good health. As DNA, the CDR3 is TGTGCCAGCAGTTTCGGACAGGGGTTTCGGCAGCCCCAGCATTTT. This translates into CASSFGQGFRQPQHF. The full variable domain, rest sourced from reference TRBV28 and TRBJ1-5, is DVKVTQSSRYLVKRTGEKVFLECVQDMDHENMFWYRQDPGLGLRLIYFSYDVKMKEKGDIPEGYSVSREKKERFSLILESASTNQTSMYLCASSFGQGFRQPQHFGDGTRLSIL.